These T cell receptor beta chains were read from a single sample in a study of monozygotic twins with inflammatory bowel disease. TCRdb reprocessed the 5' RACE reads and keeps a single row for each CDR3 protein, giving no DNA. Here the sample table reports about 160,000 distinct CDR3 sequences. Specimen: blood. Source of these receptors: a human donor with ulcerative colitis or Crohn's disease, or a healthy co-twin of an affected twin (not recorded which). CDR3s include the opening cysteine and the closing phenylalanine or tryptophan. The order of the fields is V gene, J gene, CDR3 length, CDR3 protein.

>TRBV5-1|TRBJ2-3|13
CASSWATGDTQYF
>TRBV9|TRBJ2-7|14
CASSEGVSKGEQYF
>TRBV7-2|TRBJ1-1|15
CASSFSGQMNTEAFF
>TRBV12-3/TRBV12-4|TRBJ2-3|16
CASSLGLAGITDTQYF
>TRBV5-1|TRBJ2-1|16
CASSALSGDSHNEQFF
>TRBV7-3|TRBJ2-1|14
CASSGQGGIGEQFF
>TRBV3-1|TRBJ2-3|17
CASSQGFGSGSTDTQYF
>TRBV12-3/TRBV12-4|TRBJ2-7|16
CASSMMSGAKSYEQYF
>TRBV5-6|TRBJ2-2|15
CASSLGPGNTGELFF
>TRBV5-6|TRBJ2-1|13
CASSLARHNEQFF
>TRBV27|TRBJ2-7|15
CASSPGHPSSYEQYF
>TRBV15|TRBJ1-4|16
CATSRDGTAAHEKLFF
>TRBV18|TRBJ1-1|14
CASSQGTLNTEAFF
>TRBV5-1|TRBJ1-1|15
CASSLEGTGISEAFF
>TRBV5-1|TRBJ2-1|15
CASSFGPFSYNEQFF
>TRBV20-1|TRBJ2-7|12
CRGGPSSYEQYF
>TRBV7-2|TRBJ2-7|15
CASSLAPPVGPEQYF
>TRBV18|TRBJ1-5|17
CASSRRAGGGDNQPQHF
>TRBV6-1|TRBJ1-5|17
CASSSWDSSFSNQPQHF
>TRBV5-4|TRBJ1-2|14
CASSPSGGKYGYTF
>TRBV29-1|TRBJ2-5|12
CSVELAGETQYF
>TRBV5-6|TRBJ2-1|18
CASRIREWSSSSYNEQFF
>TRBV28|TRBJ1-4|14
CASSLAGGDEKLFF
>TRBV10-3|TRBJ1-1|16
CAISDPGKTGRTEAFF
>TRBV20-1|TRBJ2-1|16
CSALREKGVVYNEQFF
>TRBV28|TRBJ2-2|14
CASSFWVGTGELFF
>TRBV29-1|TRBJ1-2|14
CSVRRDRGDYGYTF
>TRBV15|TRBJ2-1|18
CATSRDIIYGGAQDEQFF
>TRBV6-1|TRBJ1-3|16
CASSEAGQGAGNTIYF
>TRBV3-1|TRBJ2-7|17
CASRKGNSGRPGYEQYF
>TRBV5-1|TRBJ2-7|13
CASSLTSMGEQYF
>TRBV5-1|TRBJ1-1|15
CASQSLLQGNTEAFF
>TRBV10-3|TRBJ2-1|17
CAISEPSSGTLYNEQFF
>TRBV10-3|TRBJ2-7|13
CAISEAEPYEQYF
>TRBV5-1|TRBJ2-5|15
CASSSNLATQETQYF